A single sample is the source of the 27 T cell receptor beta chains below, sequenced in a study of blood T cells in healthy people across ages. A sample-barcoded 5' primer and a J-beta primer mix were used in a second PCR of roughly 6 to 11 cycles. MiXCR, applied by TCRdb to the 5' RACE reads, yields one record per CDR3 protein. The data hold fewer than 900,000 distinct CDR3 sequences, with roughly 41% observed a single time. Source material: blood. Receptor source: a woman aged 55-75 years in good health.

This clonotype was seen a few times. CDR3 coding DNA: TGTGCCAGCAGCTTCCAGCAAAACTACGAGCAGTACTTC. Amino acids: CASSFQQNYEQYF. The chain is built from TRBV7-2 and TRBJ2-7; D remains unclear. Germline CDR1 and CDR2: SGHTA and FQGNSA. The CDR3 consists of 13 residues. The V gene lost 3 bases and the J gene lost 3 bases, with 9 bases spanning the gap.

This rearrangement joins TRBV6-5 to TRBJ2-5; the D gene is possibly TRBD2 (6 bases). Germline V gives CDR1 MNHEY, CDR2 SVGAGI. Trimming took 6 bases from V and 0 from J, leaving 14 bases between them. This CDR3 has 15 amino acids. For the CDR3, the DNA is TGTGCCAGCAGGCCGGGACGGGAGTACCAAGAGACCCAGTACTTC. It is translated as CASRPGREYQETQYF.

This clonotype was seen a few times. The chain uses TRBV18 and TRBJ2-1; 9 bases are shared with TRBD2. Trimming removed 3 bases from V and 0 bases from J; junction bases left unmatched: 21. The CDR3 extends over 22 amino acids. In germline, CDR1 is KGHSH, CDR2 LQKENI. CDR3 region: CASSPPRWTIPSGVSSYNEQFF. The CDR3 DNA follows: TGTGCCAGCTCACCCCCTAGGTGGACCATCCCTAGCGGGGTAAGCTCCTACAATGAGCAGTTCTTC.

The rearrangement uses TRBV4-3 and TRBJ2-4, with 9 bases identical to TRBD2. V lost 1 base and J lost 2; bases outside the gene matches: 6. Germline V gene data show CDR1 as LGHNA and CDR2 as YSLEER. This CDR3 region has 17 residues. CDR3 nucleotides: TGCGCCAGCAGCCAAGGGACTAGCGTCCGATCCAAAAACATTCAGTACTTC. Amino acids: CASSQGTSVRSKNIQYF.

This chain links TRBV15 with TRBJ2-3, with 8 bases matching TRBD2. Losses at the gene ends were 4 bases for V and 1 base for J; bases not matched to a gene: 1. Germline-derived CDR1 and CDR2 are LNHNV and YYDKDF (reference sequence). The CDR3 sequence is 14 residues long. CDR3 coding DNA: TGTGCCACCAGCATGACTAGCGGCACAGATACGCAGTATTTT. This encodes CATSMTSGTDTQYF. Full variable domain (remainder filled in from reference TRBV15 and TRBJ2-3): DAMVIQNPRYQVTQFGKPVTLSCSQTLNHNVMYWYQQKSSQAPKLLFHYYDKDFNNEADTPDNFQSRRPNTSFCFLDIRSPGLGDTAMYLCATSMTSGTDTQYFGPGTRLTVL.

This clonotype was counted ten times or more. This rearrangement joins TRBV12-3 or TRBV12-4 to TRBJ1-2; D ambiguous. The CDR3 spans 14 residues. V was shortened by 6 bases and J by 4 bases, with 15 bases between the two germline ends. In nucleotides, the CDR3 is TGTGCCAGCAGGCCCACCGGGCTCGGCTATGGCTACACCTTC. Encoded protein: CASRPTGLGYGYTF.

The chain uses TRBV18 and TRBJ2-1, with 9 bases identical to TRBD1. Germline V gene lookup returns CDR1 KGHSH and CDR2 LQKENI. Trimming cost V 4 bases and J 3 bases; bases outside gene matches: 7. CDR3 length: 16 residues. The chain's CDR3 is CASSLSGTGNYNEQFF. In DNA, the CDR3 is TGTGCCAGCTCACTCTCCGGGACAGGGAACTACAATGAGCAGTTCTTC.

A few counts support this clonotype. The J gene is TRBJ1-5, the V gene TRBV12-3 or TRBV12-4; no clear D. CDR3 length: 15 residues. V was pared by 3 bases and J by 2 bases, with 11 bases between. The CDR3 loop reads CASSFGVAGNQPQHF. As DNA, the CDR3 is TGTGCCAGCAGTTTCGGGGTTGCAGGCAATCAGCCCCAGCATTTT.

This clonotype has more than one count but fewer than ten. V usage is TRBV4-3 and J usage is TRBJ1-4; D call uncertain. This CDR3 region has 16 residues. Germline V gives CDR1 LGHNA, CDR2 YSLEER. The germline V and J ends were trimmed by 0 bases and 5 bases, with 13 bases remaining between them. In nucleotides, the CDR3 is TGCGCCAGCAGCCAAGATGAGAGGACCTCGAATGAAAAACTGTTTTTT. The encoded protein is CASSQDERTSNEKLFF.

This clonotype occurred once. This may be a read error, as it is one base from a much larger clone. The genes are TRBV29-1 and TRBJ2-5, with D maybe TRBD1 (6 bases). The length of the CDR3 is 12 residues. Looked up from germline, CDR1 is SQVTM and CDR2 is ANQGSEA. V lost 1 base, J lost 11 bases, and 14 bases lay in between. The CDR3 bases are TGCAGCGTTGAAGGGACAGTCAATGAGCAGTACTTC. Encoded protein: CSVEGTVNEQYF.

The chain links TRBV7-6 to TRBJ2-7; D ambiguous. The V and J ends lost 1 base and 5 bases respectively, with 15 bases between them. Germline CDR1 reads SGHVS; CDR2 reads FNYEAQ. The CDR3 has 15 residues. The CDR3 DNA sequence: TGTGCCAGCAGCTTAGTTGGAGATGACGCGGACGAGCAGTACTTC. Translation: CASSLVGDDADEQYF.

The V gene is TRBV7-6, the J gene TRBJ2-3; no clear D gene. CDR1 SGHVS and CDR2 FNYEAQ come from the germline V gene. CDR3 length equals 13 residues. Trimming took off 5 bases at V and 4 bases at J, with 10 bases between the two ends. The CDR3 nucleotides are TGTGCCAGCAGCGTAGAAATGGCAGATACGCAGTATTTT. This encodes CASSVEMADTQYF.

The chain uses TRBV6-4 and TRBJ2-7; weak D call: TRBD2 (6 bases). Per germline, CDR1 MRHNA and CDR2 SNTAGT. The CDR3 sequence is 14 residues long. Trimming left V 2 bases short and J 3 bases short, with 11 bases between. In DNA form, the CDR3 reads TGTGCCAGCAGTGACGCCACGGAGGGCTACGAGCAGTACTTC. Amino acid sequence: CASSDATEGYEQYF.

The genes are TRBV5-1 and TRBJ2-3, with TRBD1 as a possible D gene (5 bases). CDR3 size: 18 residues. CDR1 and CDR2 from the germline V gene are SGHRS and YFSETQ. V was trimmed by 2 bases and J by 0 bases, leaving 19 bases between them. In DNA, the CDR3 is TGCGCCAGCAGCTTTGGAATTCAGGGCCAGTCTAGCACAGATACGCAGTATTTT. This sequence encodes CASSFGIQGQSSTDTQYF.

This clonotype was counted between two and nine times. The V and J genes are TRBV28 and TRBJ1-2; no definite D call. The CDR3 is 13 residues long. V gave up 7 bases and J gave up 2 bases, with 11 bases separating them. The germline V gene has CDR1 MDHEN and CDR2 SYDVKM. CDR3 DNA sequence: TGTGCCAGCAATCTCGGACTCAACTATGGCTACACCTTC. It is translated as CASNLGLNYGYTF.

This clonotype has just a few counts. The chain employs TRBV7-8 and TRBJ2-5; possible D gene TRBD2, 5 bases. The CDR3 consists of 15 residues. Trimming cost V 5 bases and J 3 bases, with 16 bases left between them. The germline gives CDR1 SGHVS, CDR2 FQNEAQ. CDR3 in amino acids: CASSALRGLEETQYF. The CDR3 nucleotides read TGTGCCAGCAGCGCACTCCGCGGACTCGAAGAGACCCAGTACTTC.

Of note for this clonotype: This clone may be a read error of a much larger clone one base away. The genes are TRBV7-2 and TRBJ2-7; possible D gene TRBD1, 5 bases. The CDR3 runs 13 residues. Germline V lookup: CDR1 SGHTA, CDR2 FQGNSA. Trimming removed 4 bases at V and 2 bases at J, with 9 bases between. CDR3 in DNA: TGTGCCAGCAGCTCCAGACAGACCTACGAGCAGTACTTC. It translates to CASSSRQTYEQYF.

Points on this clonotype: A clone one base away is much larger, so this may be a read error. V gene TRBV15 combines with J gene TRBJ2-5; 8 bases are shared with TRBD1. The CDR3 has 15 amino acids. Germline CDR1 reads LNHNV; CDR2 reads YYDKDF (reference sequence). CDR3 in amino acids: CTTSRDGQGQETQYF. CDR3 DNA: TGTACCACCAGCAGAGATGGACAGGGTCAAGAGACCCAGTACTTC.

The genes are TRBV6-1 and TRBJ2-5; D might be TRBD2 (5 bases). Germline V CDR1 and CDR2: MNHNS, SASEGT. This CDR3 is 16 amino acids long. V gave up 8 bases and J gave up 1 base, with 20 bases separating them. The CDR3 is CASRIRESRVQETQYF. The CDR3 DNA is TGTGCCAGCCGAATAAGGGAGAGCCGGGTCCAAGAGACCCAGTACTTC.

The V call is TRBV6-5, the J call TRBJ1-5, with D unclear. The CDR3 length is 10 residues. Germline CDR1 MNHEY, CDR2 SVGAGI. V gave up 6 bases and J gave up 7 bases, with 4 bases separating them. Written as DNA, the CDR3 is TGTGCCAGCAGCACGCAGCCCCAGCATTTT. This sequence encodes CASSTQPQHF.

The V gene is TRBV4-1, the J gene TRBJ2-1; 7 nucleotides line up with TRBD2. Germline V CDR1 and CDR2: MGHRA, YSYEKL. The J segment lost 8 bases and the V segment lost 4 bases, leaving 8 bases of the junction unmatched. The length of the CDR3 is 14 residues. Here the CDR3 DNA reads TGCGCCAGCAGCCCGGGGACTACCAGGGATGAGCAGTTCTTC. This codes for CASSPGTTRDEQFF.

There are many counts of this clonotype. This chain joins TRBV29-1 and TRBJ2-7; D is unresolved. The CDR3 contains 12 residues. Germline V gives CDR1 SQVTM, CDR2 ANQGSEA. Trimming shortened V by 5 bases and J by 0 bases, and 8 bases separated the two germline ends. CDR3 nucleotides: TGCAGCGTTACGACAACCTCCTACGAGCAGTACTTC. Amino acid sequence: CSVTTTSYEQYF.

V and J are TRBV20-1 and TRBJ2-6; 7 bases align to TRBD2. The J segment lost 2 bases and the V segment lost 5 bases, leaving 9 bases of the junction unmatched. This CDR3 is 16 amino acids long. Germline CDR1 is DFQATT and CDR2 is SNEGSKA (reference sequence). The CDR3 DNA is TGCAGTGCTTTCGTGGGGGGGAACACTGGGGCCAACGTCCTGACTTTC. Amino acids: CSAFVGGNTGANVLTF.

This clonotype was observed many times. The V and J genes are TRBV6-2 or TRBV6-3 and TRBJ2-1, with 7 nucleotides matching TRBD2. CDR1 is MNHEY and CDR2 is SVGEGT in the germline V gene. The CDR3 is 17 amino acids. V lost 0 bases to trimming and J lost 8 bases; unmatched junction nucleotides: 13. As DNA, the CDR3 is TGTGCCAGCAGTTACTCGAGTCTAGGTAGCGGGTTCGATGAGCAGTTCTTC. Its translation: CASSYSSLGSGFDEQFF.

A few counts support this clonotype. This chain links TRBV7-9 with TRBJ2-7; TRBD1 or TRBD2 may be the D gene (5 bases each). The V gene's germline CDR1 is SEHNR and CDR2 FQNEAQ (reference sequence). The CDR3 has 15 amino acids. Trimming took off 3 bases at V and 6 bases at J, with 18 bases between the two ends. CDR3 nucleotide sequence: TGTGCCAGCAGCTTGACCGGGACGGATGATAGCGAGCAGTACTTC. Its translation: CASSLTGTDDSEQYF.

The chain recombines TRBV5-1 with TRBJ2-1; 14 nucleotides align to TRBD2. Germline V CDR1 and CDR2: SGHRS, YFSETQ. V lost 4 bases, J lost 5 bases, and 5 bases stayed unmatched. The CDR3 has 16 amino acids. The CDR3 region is CASSKGTSGGHNEQFF. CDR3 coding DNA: TGCGCCAGCAGCAAAGGGACTAGCGGGGGACACAATGAGCAGTTCTTC.

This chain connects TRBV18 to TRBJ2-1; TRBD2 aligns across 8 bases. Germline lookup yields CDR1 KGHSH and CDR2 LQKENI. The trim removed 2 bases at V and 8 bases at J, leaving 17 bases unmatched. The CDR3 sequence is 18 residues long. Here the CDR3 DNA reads TGTGCCAGCTCACCAACAAAATACCGGGAGGGCCTTATGGATGAGCAGTTCTTC. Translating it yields CASSPTKYREGLMDEQFF.